These 32 T cell receptor beta chains share one sample of origin, sequenced in a study of shared T cell receptors in the human thymus. Some clones are missing from TCRdb's copy, which holds only in-frame ones; the method was immunoSEQ multiplex PCR. The repertoire holds roughly 560,000 clones, with about 80% as singletons. These same records also appear under a second study, on human thymus T cells.

The sequenced material came from thymocytes. These receptors were obtained from a boy younger than two with a congenital heart defect.

V gene TRBV4-2 combines with J gene TRBJ2-3, with 14 bases fitting TRBD2. CDR3 size: 19 residues. Trimming took 0 bases from V and 1 from J; bases not matched to a gene: 6. From germline, CDR1 is LGHNA and CDR2 YNFKEQ. CDR3 coding DNA: TGTGCCAGCAGCCAAGATGCAGGACTAGCGGGGGGTGGCACAGATACGCAGTATTTT. It translates to CASSQDAGLAGGGTDTQYF.

V usage is TRBV6-1 and J usage is TRBJ2-1, with 7 bases fitting TRBD2. Germline assignment: CDR1 MNHNS and CDR2 SASEGT. The CDR3 spans 15 residues. The trim removed 3 bases at V and 15 bases at J, leaving 17 bases unmatched. CDR3: CASSDNGVSREFVFF. The CDR3 DNA is TGTGCCAGCAGTGATAACGGTGTTTCGCGGGAGTTTGTGTTCTTC.

This clone was seen a single time. The gene calls are TRBV7-2 and TRBJ2-2, with 10 bases matching TRBD2. The CDR3 length is 16 residues. The junction had 10 bases not matched to a gene; V was cut back by 6 bases and J by 6 bases. Germline lookup yields CDR1 SGHTA and CDR2 FQGNSA. The CDR3 here is CASRRLAGAVAGELFF. The CDR3 DNA reads as TGTGCCAGCAGACGGCTAGCGGGAGCAGTAGCCGGGGAGCTGTTTTTT.

This chain connects TRBV9 to TRBJ2-2, with 9 bases fitting TRBD2. J gave up 11 bases and V 0 bases, and 5 bases lay outside the gene matches. This CDR3 spans 14 amino acids. CDR1 is SGDLS, CDR2 YYNGEE, per germline. The CDR3, as DNA: TGTGCCAGCAGCGTAGGGGCGGGAGGGCCCGAGCTGTTTTTT. Translating gives CASSVGAGGPELFF.

This clone was observed a handful of times. CDR3 amino acids: CASSLPQGNYPYEQYF. The CDR3 nucleotides are TGTGCCAGCAGCCTCCCCCAGGGTAATTACCCCTACGAGCAGTACTTC. The rearrangement links TRBV11-2 to TRBJ2-7; maybe TRBD1 (5 bases). CDR1 SGHAT and CDR2 FQNNGV come from the germline V gene. The germline V and J ends were trimmed by 5 bases and 2 bases, with 19 bases remaining between them. The length of the CDR3 is 16 residues.

CDR3 DNA: TGTGCCAGCAGTTTAATGGGGAGGGGAGGGAGTTCCTACGAGCAGTACTTC. This gives the protein CASSLMGRGGSSYEQYF. The chain is built from TRBV28 and TRBJ2-7; TRBD2 matches at 7 bases. This CDR3 is built from 17 residues. CDR1 and CDR2 from the germline V gene are MDHEN and SYDVKM. Germline trimming cut 2 bases from V and 1 base from J; bases unmatched to any gene: 11.

The V and J genes are TRBV7-9 and TRBJ2-7; 7 bases line up with TRBD1. V was pared by 5 bases and J by 4 bases, with 11 bases of the junction left unmatched. The germline V gene encodes CDR1 SEHNR and CDR2 FQNEAQ (reference sequence). This CDR3 spans 15 amino acids. CDR3 sequence (DNA): TGTGCCAGCAGCCCAAGTCGACAGGGCGGATACGAGCAGTACTTC. Translation: CASSPSRQGGYEQYF.

This clone was seen just once. V and J are TRBV19 and TRBJ2-7; D not resolved. V lost 1 base and J 5 bases, leaving 12 bases between the germline ends. Germline values: CDR1 LNHDA, CDR2 SQIVND (reference sequence). The CDR3 covers 14 residues. The DNA of the CDR3 is TGTGCCAGTAGTATAGGGCCCCCCCTGGACGAGCAGTACTTC. This sequence encodes CASSIGPPLDEQYF.

This chain connects TRBV27 to TRBJ2-1, with 11 positions matching TRBD2. J lost 2 bases, V lost 3 bases, and 3 bases had no gene match. CDR1 is MNHEY, CDR2 SMNVEV, per germline (reference sequence). This CDR3 comprises 16 residues. CDR3 sequence reads: CASSFIAGGPYNEQFF. The CDR3 bases are TGTGCCAGCAGTTTCATAGCGGGAGGGCCCTACAATGAGCAGTTCTTC.

The J gene is TRBJ2-1, the V gene TRBV4-1; 13 bases line up with TRBD2. The CDR3 is made up of 19 amino acids. Germline loops: CDR1 MGHRA, CDR2 YSYEKL. Unmatched junction bases numbered 9, after V lost 3 bases and J lost 1 base. CDR3 DNA: TGCGCCAGCAGCCACCGACTAGCGGGAGGTAATAAGTCCTACAATGAGCAGTTCTTC. It encodes CASSHRLAGGNKSYNEQFF.

Only a few counts were recorded for this clone. The J gene is TRBJ2-1, the V gene TRBV19, with TRBD1 identical over 7 bases. The germline V gene has CDR1 LNHDA and CDR2 SQIVND (reference sequence). There are 12 residues in the CDR3. After removal of 7 bases from V and 12 bases from J, the junction contained 9 bases not matched to a gene. This chain's CDR3 is CASIGAPGGQFF. The CDR3 DNA sequence: TGTGCCAGTATCGGAGCGCCAGGGGGGCAGTTCTTC.

The chain joins TRBV28 to TRBJ1-2, with 8 positions matching TRBD1. The CDR3 runs 14 residues. With V trimmed by 5 bases and J by 8 bases, 10 bases remained unmatched. Germline loops: CDR1 MDHEN, CDR2 SYDVKM. In DNA form, the CDR3 reads TGTGCCAGCAGTACCCGGACAGGGAGCGACGGCTACACCTTC. Amino acid sequence: CASSTRTGSDGYTF.

CDR3 sequence (DNA): TGCGCCAGCAGCTTGGTTTCGCCGGGAGATACGCAGTATTTT. It yields the protein CASSLVSPGDTQYF. V gene TRBV5-1 combines with J gene TRBJ2-3; D is ambiguous. Looked up from germline, CDR1 is SGHRS and CDR2 is YFSETQ. Trimming took 0 bases from V and 5 from J, leaving 10 bases between them. The CDR3 loop spans 14 amino acids.

This clone is a singleton in its sample. This chain uses TRBV28 with TRBJ2-7; D is unresolved. Trimming removed 8 bases at V and 3 bases at J, with 5 bases between. The germline V gene has CDR1 MDHEN and CDR2 SYDVKM. The CDR3 extends over 10 amino acids. CDR3 DNA: TGTGCCAGCGGCAACTACGAGCAGTACTTC. This codes for CASGNYEQYF. Supplemented by reference TRBV28 and TRBJ2-7, the full variable domain reads DVKVTQSSRYLVKRTGEKVFLECVQDMDHENMFWYRQDPGLGLRLIYFSYDVKMKEKGDIPEGYSVSREKKERFSLILESASTNQTSMYLCASGNYEQYFGPGTRLTVT.

V gene TRBV27 combines with J gene TRBJ2-7; D might be TRBD1 (5 bases). Trimming took 2 bases from V and 3 from J, leaving 11 bases between them. Per germline, CDR1 MNHEY and CDR2 SMNVEV (reference sequence). The CDR3 has 14 amino acids. The CDR3 region is CASSLDSENYEQYF. The CDR3 coding sequence is TGTGCCAGCAGTTTAGACAGCGAGAACTACGAGCAGTACTTC.

This clone turned up a few times. The gene calls are TRBV15 and TRBJ1-4; no firm D call. The CDR3 sequence is 18 residues long. Germline V CDR1 and CDR2: LNHNV, YYDKDF (reference sequence). The ends were cut back, 0 bases at V and 0 bases at J, with 14 bases in the middle. CDR3 DNA: TGTGCCACCAGCAGAGATATGAGGGCCCTTGCAACTAATGAAAAACTGTTTTTT. Translation gives CATSRDMRALATNEKLFF.

The CDR3 sequence: CASSPTGSSYEQYF. DNA for the CDR3: TGTGCCAGTAGCCCCACAGGGAGCTCCTACGAGCAGTACTTC. The V gene is TRBV19, the J gene TRBJ2-5; maybe TRBD1 (6 bases). The closer fit of TRBJ2-7 to the DNA end suggests the J call may be wrong. This CDR3 spans 14 amino acids. The germline V gene has CDR1 LNHDA and CDR2 SQIVND (reference sequence).

The chain uses TRBV4-3 and TRBJ2-1; D might be TRBD2 (6 bases). The CDR3 has 14 amino acids. The V end was cut by 0 bases, the J end by 13 bases, with 16 bases between. The germline CDR1 and CDR2 sequences are LGHNA and YSLEER. The CDR3: CASSQDLREQSQFF. For the CDR3, the DNA is TGCGCCAGCAGCCAAGATCTACGGGAGCAATCCCAGTTCTTC.

The chain joins TRBV11-2 to TRBJ2-5; TRBD1 matches at 7 bases. The germline V gene encodes CDR1 SGHAT and CDR2 FQNNGV. Germline trimming cut 6 bases from V and 1 base from J; bases unmatched to any gene: 8. The CDR3 sequence is 15 residues long. CDR3: CASRLTGWPQETQYF. The CDR3, as DNA: TGTGCCAGCAGGCTGACAGGGTGGCCCCAAGAGACCCAGTACTTC.

This clone appeared a few times. The rearrangement uses TRBV4-3 and TRBJ1-3; TRBD1 agrees at 10 bases. The CDR3 spans 17 residues. V shed 1 base, J shed 4 bases, and the junction held 7 bases outside the gene matches. Germline V gene lookup returns CDR1 LGHNA and CDR2 YSLEER. CDR3 DNA sequence: TGCGCCAGCAGCCAAGCAGGGGACAGGGGCTCGGGAAACACCATATATTTT. It encodes CASSQAGDRGSGNTIYF.

This sequence joins TRBV27 and TRBJ2-7; maybe TRBD2 (5 bases). V was pared by 5 bases and J by 6 bases, with 14 bases between. Germline V gives CDR1 MNHEY, CDR2 SMNVEV (reference sequence). The CDR3 consists of 13 residues. The CDR3 region has the DNA TGTGCCAGCAGTCCGGGGATTCCCGGCGAGCAGTACTTC. Residues: CASSPGIPGEQYF.

The rearrangement joins TRBV27 to TRBJ1-4, with TRBD1 matching 12 bases. The CDR3 covers 17 residues. V lost 4 bases to trimming and J lost 3 bases; unmatched junction nucleotides: 6. Germline V gene sequence: CDR1 MNHEY, CDR2 SMNVEV (reference sequence). Here the CDR3 DNA reads TGTGCCAGCAGTTGTTTGGGACAGGGGGCGGCTAATGAAAAACTGTTTTTT. Translating it yields CASSCLGQGAANEKLFF.

This clone has only one observation. The chain recombines TRBV5-1 with TRBJ2-2; 12 bases fit TRBD2. Germline CDR1 reads SGHRS; CDR2 reads YFSETQ. V was clipped by 0 bases and J by 3 bases; unmatched bases: 9. The CDR3 covers 19 residues. CDR3 protein: CASSLELAGGPEDTGELFF. The CDR3 DNA follows: TGCGCCAGCAGCTTGGAGCTAGCGGGAGGGCCCGAGGACACCGGGGAGCTGTTTTTT.

The J gene is TRBJ1-5, the V gene TRBV2; no clear D. Germline CDR1 is SNHLY and CDR2 is FYNNEI. There are 16 residues in the CDR3. Between the trimmed V and J ends, which lost 3 bases and 0 bases, there was a span of 12 bases. The CDR3: CASSDPPVYSNQPQHF. In nucleotides, the CDR3 is TGTGCCAGCAGTGATCCCCCTGTATATAGCAATCAGCCCCAGCATTTT.

This chain uses TRBV6-5 with TRBJ2-1; 8 bases match TRBD2. Looked up from germline, CDR1 is MNHEY and CDR2 is SVGAGI. After removal of 1 base from V and 6 bases from J, the junction contained 8 bases not matched to a gene. This CDR3 spans 16 amino acids. The CDR3 sequence: CASSYLRLASANEQFF. CDR3 nucleotides: TGTGCCAGCAGTTACTTACGACTAGCGAGCGCCAATGAGCAGTTCTTC.

The rearrangement joins TRBV2 to TRBJ2-6; maybe TRBD1 (6 bases). CDR3 length: 15 residues. V was trimmed by 6 bases and J by 1 base, leaving 10 bases between them. Germline V CDR1 and CDR2: SNHLY, FYNNEI. Here the CDR3 DNA reads TGTGCCAGCAGAGGAGGACAGTCTGGGGCCAACGTCCTGACTTTC. Protein product: CASRGGQSGANVLTF.

The count of this clone is one. The gene calls are TRBV7-6 and TRBJ1-2, with D possibly TRBD1 on 6 matching bases. This CDR3 spans 15 amino acids. V lost 1 base and J 4 bases, leaving 13 bases between the germline ends. Germline CDR1 is SGHVS and CDR2 is FNYEAQ. Here the CDR3 reads CASSLDEGGSYGYTF. The CDR3 DNA sequence: TGTGCCAGCAGCTTAGATGAGGGGGGGAGCTATGGCTACACCTTC.

The chain employs TRBV5-6 and TRBJ2-1; 14 bases line up with TRBD2. The CDR3 has 18 amino acids. Trimming removed 4 bases from V and 0 bases from J; junction bases left unmatched: 6. Germline V gene sequence: CDR1 SGHDT, CDR2 YYEEEE. The CDR3 nucleotides read TGTGCCAGCAGCGATGGGACTAGCGGGGGTAGCTCCTACAATGAGCAGTTCTTC. Translating gives CASSDGTSGGSSYNEQFF. Together with reference TRBV5-6 and TRBJ2-1, the CDR3 gives the full variable domain: DAGVTQSPTHLIKTRGQQVTLRCSPKSGHDTVSWYQQALGQGPQFIFQYYEEEERQRGNFPDRFSGHQFPNYSSELNVNALLLGDSALYLCASSDGTSGGSSYNEQFFGPGTRLTVL.

J is TRBJ2-7 and V is TRBV5-8; 7 bases are shared with TRBD1. Looked up from germline, CDR1 is SGHTS and CDR2 is YDEGEE. CDR3 size: 14 residues. The V segment lost 2 bases and the J segment 4 bases; nucleotides outside the gene matches: 6. The CDR3 reads CASSFRDSYYEQYF. In DNA form, the CDR3 reads TGTGCCAGCAGCTTCCGGGACAGTTATTACGAGCAGTACTTC.

The chain is built from TRBV5-6 and TRBJ1-5, with 9 nucleotides matching TRBD1. This CDR3 has 14 residues. In germline, CDR1 is SGHDT, CDR2 YYEEEE. V dropped 3 bases and J dropped 6; count of bases not matched to a gene: 4. The DNA of the CDR3 is TGTGCCAGCAGCTGGGGGACAGGGTCTCAGCCCCAGCATTTT. Its protein product is CASSWGTGSQPQHF.

The V gene is TRBV28, the J gene TRBJ1-1, with D possibly matching TRBD1 (6 bases). The CDR3 is made up of 16 amino acids. Deletions cut 2 bases from V and 3 bases from J, with 16 bases between. Germline CDR1 is MDHEN and CDR2 is SYDVKM. CDR3 DNA sequence: TGTGCCAGCAGTTTAAATGTGAGGGCAGGGGACACTGAAGCTTTCTTT. Translating gives CASSLNVRAGDTEAFF.

This chain joins TRBV27 and TRBJ1-2, with 7 bases lining up with TRBD1. Germline V gene data show CDR1 as MNHEY and CDR2 as SMNVEV (reference sequence). This CDR3 is built from 12 residues. V lost 6 bases, J lost 5 bases, and 3 bases stayed unmatched. The CDR3 DNA reads as TGTGCCAGCAGGCGGACAGGTTATGGCTACACCTTC. This encodes CASRRTGYGYTF.